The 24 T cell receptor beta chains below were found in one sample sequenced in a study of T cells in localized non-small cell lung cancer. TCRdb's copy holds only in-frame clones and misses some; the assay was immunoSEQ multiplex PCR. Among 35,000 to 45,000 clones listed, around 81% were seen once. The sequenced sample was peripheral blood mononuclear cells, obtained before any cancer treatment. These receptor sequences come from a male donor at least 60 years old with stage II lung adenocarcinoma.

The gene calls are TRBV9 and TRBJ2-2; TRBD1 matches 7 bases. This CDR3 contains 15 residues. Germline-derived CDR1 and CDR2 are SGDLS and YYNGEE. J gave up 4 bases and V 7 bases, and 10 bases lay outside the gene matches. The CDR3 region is CASAEGTVPTGELFF. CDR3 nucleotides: TGTGCCAGCGCTGAAGGGACAGTCCCCACCGGGGAGCTGTTTTTT.

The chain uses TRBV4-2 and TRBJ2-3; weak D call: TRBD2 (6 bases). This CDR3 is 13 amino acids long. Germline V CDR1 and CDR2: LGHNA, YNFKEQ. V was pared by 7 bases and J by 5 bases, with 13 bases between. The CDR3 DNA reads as TGTGCCAGCACGACTAGTGCGAGAGATACGCAGTATTTT. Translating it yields CASTTSARDTQYF.

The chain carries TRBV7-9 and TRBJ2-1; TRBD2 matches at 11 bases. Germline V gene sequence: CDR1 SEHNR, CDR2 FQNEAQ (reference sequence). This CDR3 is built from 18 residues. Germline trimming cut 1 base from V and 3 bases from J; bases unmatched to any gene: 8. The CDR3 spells CASSLGGGTSGVYNEQFF. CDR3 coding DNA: TGTGCCAGCAGCTTAGGCGGAGGGACTAGCGGAGTCTACAATGAGCAGTTCTTC.

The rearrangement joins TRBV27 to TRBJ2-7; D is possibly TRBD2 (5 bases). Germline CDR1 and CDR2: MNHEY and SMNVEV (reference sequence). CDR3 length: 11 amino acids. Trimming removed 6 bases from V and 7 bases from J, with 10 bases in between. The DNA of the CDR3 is TGTGCCAGCAGGATCACGGGGGAGCAGTACTTC. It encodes CASRITGEQYF.

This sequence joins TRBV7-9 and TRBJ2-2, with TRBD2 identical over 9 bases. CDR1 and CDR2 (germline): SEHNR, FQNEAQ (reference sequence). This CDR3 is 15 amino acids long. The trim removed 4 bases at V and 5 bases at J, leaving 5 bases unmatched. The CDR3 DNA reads TGTGCCAGCAGCTCTCGGCGGGAGGGTACCGGGGAGCTGTTTTTT. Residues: CASSSRREGTGELFF.

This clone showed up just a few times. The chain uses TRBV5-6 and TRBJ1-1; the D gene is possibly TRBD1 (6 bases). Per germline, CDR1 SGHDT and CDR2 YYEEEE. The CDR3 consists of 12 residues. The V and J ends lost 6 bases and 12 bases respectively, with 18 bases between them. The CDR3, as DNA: TGTGCCAGCAACAGAGGGGGGACTAAACCTTTCTTT. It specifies CASNRGGTKPFF.

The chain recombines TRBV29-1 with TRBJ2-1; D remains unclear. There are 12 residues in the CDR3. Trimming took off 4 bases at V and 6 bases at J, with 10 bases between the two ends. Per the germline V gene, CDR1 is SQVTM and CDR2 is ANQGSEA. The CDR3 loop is CSVVPKANEQFF. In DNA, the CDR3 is TGCAGCGTTGTACCTAAGGCCAATGAGCAGTTCTTC.

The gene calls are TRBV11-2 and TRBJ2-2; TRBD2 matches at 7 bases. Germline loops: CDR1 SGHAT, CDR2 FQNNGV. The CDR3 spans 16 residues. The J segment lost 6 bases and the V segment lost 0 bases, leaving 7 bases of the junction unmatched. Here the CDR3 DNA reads TGTGCCAGCAGCTTAGAAACTAGCGCCTACTCCGGGGAGCTGTTTTTT. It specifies CASSLETSAYSGELFF.

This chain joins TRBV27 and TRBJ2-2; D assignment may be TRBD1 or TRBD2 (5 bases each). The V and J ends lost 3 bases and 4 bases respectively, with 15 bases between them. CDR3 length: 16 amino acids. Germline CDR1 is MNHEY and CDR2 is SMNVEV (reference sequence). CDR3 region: CASSLYGGSLTGELFF. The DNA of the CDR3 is TGTGCCAGCAGTTTGTATGGGGGTTCGCTCACCGGGGAGCTGTTTTTT.

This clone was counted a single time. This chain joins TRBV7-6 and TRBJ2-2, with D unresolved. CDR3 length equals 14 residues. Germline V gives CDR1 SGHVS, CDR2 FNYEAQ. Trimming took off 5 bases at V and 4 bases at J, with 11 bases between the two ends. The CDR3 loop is CASSQTPFTGELFF. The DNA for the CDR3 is TGTGCCAGCAGCCAAACACCCTTCACCGGGGAGCTGTTTTTT.

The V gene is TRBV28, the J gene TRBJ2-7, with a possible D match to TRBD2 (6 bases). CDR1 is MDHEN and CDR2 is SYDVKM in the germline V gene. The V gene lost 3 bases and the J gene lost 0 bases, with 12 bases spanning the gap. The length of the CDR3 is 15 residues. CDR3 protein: CASSFNAGPSYEQYF. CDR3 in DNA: TGTGCCAGCAGTTTTAATGCGGGACCCTCCTACGAGCAGTACTTC.

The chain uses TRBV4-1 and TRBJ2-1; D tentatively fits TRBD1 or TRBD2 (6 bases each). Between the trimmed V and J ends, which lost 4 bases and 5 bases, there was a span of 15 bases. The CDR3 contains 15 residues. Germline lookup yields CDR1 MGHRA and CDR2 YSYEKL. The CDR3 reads CASSRVGAGNNEQFF. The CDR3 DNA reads TGCGCCAGCAGCCGCGTGGGGGCGGGAAACAATGAGCAGTTCTTC.

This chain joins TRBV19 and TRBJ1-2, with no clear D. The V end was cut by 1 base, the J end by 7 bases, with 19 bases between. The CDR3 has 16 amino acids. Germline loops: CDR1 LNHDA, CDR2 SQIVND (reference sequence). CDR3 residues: CASSIAGGHLSSGYTF. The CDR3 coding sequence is TGTGCCAGTAGTATAGCCGGAGGTCACCTCAGTAGTGGCTACACCTTC.

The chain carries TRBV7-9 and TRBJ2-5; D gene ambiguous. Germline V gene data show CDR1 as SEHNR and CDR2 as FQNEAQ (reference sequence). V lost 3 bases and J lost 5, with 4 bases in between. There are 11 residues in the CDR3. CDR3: CASSFSETQYF. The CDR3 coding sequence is TGTGCCAGCAGCTTCTCGGAGACCCAGTACTTC.

In DNA, the CDR3 is TGTGCCAGCAGCTTAACAGCGGGACTTTGGAACACCGGGGAGCTGTTTTTT. Amino acids: CASSLTAGLWNTGELFF. The chain employs TRBV7-3 and TRBJ2-2, with 7 bases matching TRBD2. Germline V gene data show CDR1 as SGHTA and CDR2 as FQGTGA. Losses at the gene ends were 0 bases for V and 1 base for J; bases not matched to a gene: 5. There are 17 residues in the CDR3.

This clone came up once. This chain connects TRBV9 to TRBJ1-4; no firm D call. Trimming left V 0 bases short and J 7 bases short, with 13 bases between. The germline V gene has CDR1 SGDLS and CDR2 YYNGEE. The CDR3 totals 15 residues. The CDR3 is CASSVGEGVVEKLFF. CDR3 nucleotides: TGTGCCAGCAGCGTAGGAGAGGGTGTAGTTGAAAAACTGTTTTTT.

CDR3 sequence reads: CASSLMGLGSYNEQFF. CDR3 nucleotide sequence: TGTGCCAGCAGCTTAATGGGTTTAGGCTCCTACAATGAGCAGTTCTTC. The V and J genes are TRBV11-3 and TRBJ2-1, with D uncertain. The germline gives CDR1 SGHNT, CDR2 YENEEA. The CDR3 extends over 16 amino acids. Trimming pared 2 bases from V and 0 bases from J, leaving 11 bases between.

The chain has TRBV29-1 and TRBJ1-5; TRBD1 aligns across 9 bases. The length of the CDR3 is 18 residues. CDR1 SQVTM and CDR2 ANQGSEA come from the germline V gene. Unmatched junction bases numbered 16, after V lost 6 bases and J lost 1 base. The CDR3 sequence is CSVDPRDRERASNQPQHF. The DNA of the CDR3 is TGCAGCGTGGACCCCCGGGACAGGGAACGGGCGAGCAATCAGCCCCAGCATTTT.

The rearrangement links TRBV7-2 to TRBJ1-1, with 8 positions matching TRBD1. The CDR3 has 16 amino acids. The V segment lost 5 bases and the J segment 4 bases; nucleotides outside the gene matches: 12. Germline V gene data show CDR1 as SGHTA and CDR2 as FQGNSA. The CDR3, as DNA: TGTGCCAGCAGCCCAGGCGCCAGGGGGCGCGGCACTGAAGCTTTCTTT. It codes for CASSPGARGRGTEAFF. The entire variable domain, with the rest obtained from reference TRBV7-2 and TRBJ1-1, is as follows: GAGVSQSPSNKVTEKGKDVELRCDPISGHTALYWYRQSLGQGLEFLIYFQGNSAPDKSGLPSDRFSAERTGGSVSTLTIQRTQQEDSAVYLCASSPGARGRGTEAFFGQGTRLTVV.

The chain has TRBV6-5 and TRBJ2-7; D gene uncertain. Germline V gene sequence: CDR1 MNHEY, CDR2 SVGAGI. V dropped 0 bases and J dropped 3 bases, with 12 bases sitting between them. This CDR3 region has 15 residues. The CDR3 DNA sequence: TGTGCCAGCAGTTACTCAGCTACCTCGAACTACGAGCAGTACTTC. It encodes CASSYSATSNYEQYF.

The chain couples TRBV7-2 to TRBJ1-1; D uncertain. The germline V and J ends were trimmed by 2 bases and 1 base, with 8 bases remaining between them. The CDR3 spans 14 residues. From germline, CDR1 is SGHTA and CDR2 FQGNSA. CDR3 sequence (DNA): TGTGCCAGCAGCTTAAACAGAAAGAACACTGAAGCTTTCTTT. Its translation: CASSLNRKNTEAFF.

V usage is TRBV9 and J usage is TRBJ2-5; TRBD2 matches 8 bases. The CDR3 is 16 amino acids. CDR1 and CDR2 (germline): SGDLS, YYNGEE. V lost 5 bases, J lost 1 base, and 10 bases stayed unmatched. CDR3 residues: CASSPTSAGGQETQYF. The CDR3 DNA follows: TGTGCCAGCAGTCCTACTAGCGCGGGAGGCCAAGAGACCCAGTACTTC.

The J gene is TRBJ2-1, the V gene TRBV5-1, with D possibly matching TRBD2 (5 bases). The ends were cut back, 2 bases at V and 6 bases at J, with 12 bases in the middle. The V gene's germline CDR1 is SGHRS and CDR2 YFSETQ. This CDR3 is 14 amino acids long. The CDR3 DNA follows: TGCGCCAGCAGCTTTGAACTAGTTGGCAATGAGCAGTTCTTC. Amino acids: CASSFELVGNEQFF.

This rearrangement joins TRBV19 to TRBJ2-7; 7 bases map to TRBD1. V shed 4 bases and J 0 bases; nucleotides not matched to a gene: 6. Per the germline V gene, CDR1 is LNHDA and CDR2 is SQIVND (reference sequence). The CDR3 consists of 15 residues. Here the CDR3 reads CASSTGTVYSYEQYF. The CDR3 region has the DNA TGTGCCAGTAGTACCGGGACAGTTTACTCCTACGAGCAGTACTTC.